This TCR beta chain was sequenced for a study of T cells in Graves' hyperthyroidism and ophthalmopathy. Trimming stripped 0 bases from V and 5 bases from J, with 15 bases between. The germline CDR1 and CDR2 sequences are SGHRS and YFSETQ. The CDR3 consists of 16 residues. The investigators amplified TCR beta CDR3 regions from RNA transcripts. With the HTBI primer set, the TCR CDR3 went through a first round of RT-PCR. Each CDR3 protein gets one entry after TCRdb re-called the multiplex PCR reads with MiXCR. The sample has about 560,000 distinct CDR3 sequences; over 15% are singletons. Findings and limits, study-wide: In validation, the model predicted ophthalmopathy. These predictions came a median about 6.2 months before onset.

This clonotype has only a few counts. Its target is not known. The patients, who ranged from 18 to 65 in age, presented with newly diagnosed hyperthyroidism lasting under 2 months. Patients were excluded because of uncontrolled infection, other autoimmune disease, pregnancy or lactation. The chain links TRBV5-1 to TRBJ1-5, with unresolved D. The specimen was blood. The sequence derives from a woman under 30 with Graves' hyperthyroidism. CDR3 in amino acids: CASSLEKVKSHQPQHF. The CDR3 coding sequence is TGCGCCAGCAGCTTGGAGAAAGTAAAGTCGCATCAGCCCCAGCATTTT.